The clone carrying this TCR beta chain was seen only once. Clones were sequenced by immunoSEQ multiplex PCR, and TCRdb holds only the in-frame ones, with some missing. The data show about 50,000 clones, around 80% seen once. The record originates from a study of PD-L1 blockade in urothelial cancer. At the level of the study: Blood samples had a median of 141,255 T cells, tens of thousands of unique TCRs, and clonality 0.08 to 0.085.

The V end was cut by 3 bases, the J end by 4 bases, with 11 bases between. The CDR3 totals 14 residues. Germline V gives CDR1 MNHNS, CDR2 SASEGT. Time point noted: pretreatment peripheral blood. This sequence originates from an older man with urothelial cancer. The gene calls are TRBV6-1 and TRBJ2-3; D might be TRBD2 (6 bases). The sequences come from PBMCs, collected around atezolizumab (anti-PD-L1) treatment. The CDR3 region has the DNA TGTGCCAGCAGTGATCCGGCGGGGTCAGATACGCAGTATTTT. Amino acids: CASSDPAGSDTQYF.